This T cell receptor beta chain was sequenced in a study of shared clonotypes between healthy human individuals. Using immunoSEQ multiplex PCR, the repertoire was profiled, and TCRdb retains in-frame clones only, with some absent. The sample consists of about 1.5 million clones, 95% to 99% of them appearing once. The source of this sequence is a man in his thirties or forties in good health. The specimen sequenced was naive CD4+ T cells sorted from blood. As for subset: CD45RA+ positively selected.

The CDR3 is CASSLGPRDSTYEQYF. In nucleotides, the CDR3 is TGTGCCAGCAGCTTGGGACCTCGGGACAGTACCTACGAGCAGTACTTC. The chain is built from TRBV5-4 and TRBJ2-7; 7 positions match TRBD1. Per the germline V gene, CDR1 is SGHNT and CDR2 is YYREEE (reference sequence). V gave up 0 bases and J gave up 2 bases; unmatched junction bases: 8. The CDR3 sequence is 16 residues long.